Following are 13 T cell receptor beta chains from one sample sequenced in a study of technical replicates of blood from a few donors. Produced via immunoSEQ multiplex PCR; TCRdb's table is partial and in-frame only. The sample lists about 83,000 clones; 85% to 95% were seen once. Sequencing used T cells isolated from PBMCs. Receptors were obtained from a human donor in good health.

The rearrangement links TRBV5-4 to TRBJ1-1, with D possibly being TRBD1 (6 bases). Germline-derived CDR1 and CDR2 are SGHNT and YYREEE (reference sequence). The V end was cut by 5 bases, the J end by 0 bases, with 17 bases between. The CDR3 consists of 16 residues. CDR3 DNA: TGTGCCAGCAGTCTTCAGGGGAATCTTCTGAACACTGAAGCTTTCTTT. Its translation: CASSLQGNLLNTEAFF. Supplemented by reference TRBV5-4 and TRBJ1-1, the full variable domain reads ETGVTQSPTHLIKTRGQQVTLRCSSQSGHNTVSWYQQALGQGPQFIFQYYREEENGRGNFPPRFSGLQFPNYSSELNVNALELDDSALYLCASSLQGNLLNTEAFFGQGTRLTVV.

The chain has TRBV27 and TRBJ2-7, with TRBD1 as a possible D gene (6 bases). CDR1 MNHEY and CDR2 SMNVEV come from the germline V gene (reference sequence). The CDR3 has 15 amino acids. The V end was cut by 9 bases, the J end by 3 bases, with 21 bases between. CDR3 in amino acids: CASMNWGPRFYEQYF. The CDR3, as DNA: TGTGCCAGTATGAACTGGGGGCCAAGATTCTACGAGCAGTACTTC.

V is TRBV9 and J is TRBJ2-3; D gene uncertain. V was cut by 4 bases and J by 6 bases, with 9 bases left in between. The CDR3 contains 12 residues. Germline CDR1 and CDR2: SGDLS and YYNGEE. CDR3 loop: CASSPRRDTQYF. The CDR3 DNA reads TGTGCCAGCAGCCCTCGGCGGGATACGCAGTATTTT.

This clone was seen a few times. This chain links TRBV4-1 with TRBJ1-2; no clear D. CDR3 length: 15 residues. V lost 2 bases, J lost 1 base, and 11 bases lay in between. CDR1 and CDR2 (germline): MGHRA, YSYEKL. CDR3 sequence reads: CASSQLRLVNYGYTF. The DNA for the CDR3 is TGCGCCAGCAGCCAACTCAGGTTGGTTAACTATGGCTACACCTTC.

This clone was detected only once. The chain couples TRBV11-3 to TRBJ1-3; 8 bases map to TRBD1. The ends lost 4 bases at V and 3 bases at J; junction bases unmatched: 2. The CDR3 contains 14 residues. The V gene's germline CDR1 is SGHNT and CDR2 YENEEA. CDR3 sequence reads: CASSSDRGGNTIYF. CDR3 bases: TGTGCCAGCAGCTCCGACAGGGGTGGAAACACCATATATTTT.

This chain uses TRBV5-1 with TRBJ1-2; 7 bases fit TRBD1. V shed 0 bases, J shed 13 bases, and the junction held 3 bases outside the gene matches. Looked up from germline, CDR1 is SGHRS and CDR2 is YFSETQ. The CDR3 is 11 amino acids. The CDR3 protein is CASSLEGASTF. The CDR3 DNA reads as TGCGCCAGCAGCTTGGAGGGGGCCAGCACCTTC.

This chain joins TRBV5-1 and TRBJ2-6; D might be TRBD1 (5 bases). Looked up from germline, CDR1 is SGHRS and CDR2 is YFSETQ. V was cut by 6 bases and J by 2 bases, with 18 bases left in between. The CDR3 extends over 17 amino acids. The CDR3 sequence: CASTTTRAVTGANVLTF. The CDR3 DNA reads TGCGCCAGCACAACGACCAGGGCCGTTACTGGGGCCAACGTCCTGACTTTC.

The J gene is TRBJ1-1, the V gene TRBV7-9, with 8 nucleotides matching TRBD1. The CDR3 contains 12 residues. The V gene's germline CDR1 is SEHNR and CDR2 FQNEAQ (reference sequence). The V gene end was trimmed by 1 base and the J gene end by 11 bases; junction bases not matched to a gene: 3. Here the CDR3 DNA reads TGTGCCAGCAGCTTAGGACAGGGGAGTGCTTTCTTT. It yields the protein CASSLGQGSAFF.

This chain's CDR3 is CASSFPRLAGGSTGTDTQYF. DNA for the CDR3: TGTGCCAGCAGTTTCCCCCGCCTAGCGGGGGGGTCGACCGGCACAGATACGCAGTATTTT. This chain joins TRBV27 and TRBJ2-3; the match to TRBD2 covers 12 bases. V was pared by 3 bases and J by 1 base, with 14 bases of the junction left unmatched. Germline V gene data show CDR1 as MNHEY and CDR2 as SMNVEV (reference sequence). The CDR3 has 20 residues.

The V and J genes are TRBV5-4 and TRBJ1-3; D remains unclear. The CDR3 runs 16 residues. V was cut by 3 bases and J by 0 bases, with 13 bases left in between. Germline lookup yields CDR1 SGHNT and CDR2 YYREEE (reference sequence). The CDR3 region has the DNA TGTGCCAGCAGCTCTGCCGGTTCCTACTCTGGAAACACCATATATTTT. Translated: CASSSAGSYSGNTIYF.

The chain links TRBV19 to TRBJ1-5; D is unclear. Germline V gives CDR1 LNHDA, CDR2 SQIVND (reference sequence). The CDR3 sequence is 14 residues long. The V gene lost 6 bases and the J gene lost 7 bases, with 16 bases spanning the gap. The CDR3 DNA sequence: TGTGCCAGTAGGCCTATGGCAGGCGAACAGCCCCAGCATTTT. Translation gives CASRPMAGEQPQHF.

V and J are TRBV6-5 and TRBJ1-2; D is perhaps TRBD1 (6 bases). Trimming cost V 7 bases and J 8 bases, with 23 bases left between them. This CDR3 spans 15 amino acids. Germline lookup yields CDR1 MNHEY and CDR2 SVGAGI. CDR3 sequence reads: CASTLQIGGVGGYTF. In DNA form, the CDR3 reads TGTGCCAGCACCCTACAAATAGGGGGAGTAGGCGGCTACACCTTC.

The V call is TRBV6-6, the J call TRBJ2-7; 7 bases line up with TRBD1. J lost 2 bases, V lost 5 bases, and 3 bases had no gene match. Germline values: CDR1 MNHNY, CDR2 SVGAGI (reference sequence). The CDR3 contains 13 residues. Here the CDR3 reads CASSKGQTYEQYF. The DNA for the CDR3 is TGTGCCAGCAGTAAGGGACAGACCTACGAGCAGTACTTC.